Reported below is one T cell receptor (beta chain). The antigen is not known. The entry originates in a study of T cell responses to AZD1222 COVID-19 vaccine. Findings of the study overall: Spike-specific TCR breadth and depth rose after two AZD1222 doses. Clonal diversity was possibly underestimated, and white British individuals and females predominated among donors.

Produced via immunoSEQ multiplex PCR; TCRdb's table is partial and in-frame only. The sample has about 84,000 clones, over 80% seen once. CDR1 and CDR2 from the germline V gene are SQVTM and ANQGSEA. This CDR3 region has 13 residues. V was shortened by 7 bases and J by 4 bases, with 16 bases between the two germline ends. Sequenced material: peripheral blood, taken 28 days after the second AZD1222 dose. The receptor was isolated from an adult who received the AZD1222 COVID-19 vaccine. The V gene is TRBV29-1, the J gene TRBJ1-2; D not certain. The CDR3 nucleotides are TGCAGCGCTGCTAAAACGGACGGCTATGGCTACACCTTC. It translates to CSAAKTDGYGYTF.